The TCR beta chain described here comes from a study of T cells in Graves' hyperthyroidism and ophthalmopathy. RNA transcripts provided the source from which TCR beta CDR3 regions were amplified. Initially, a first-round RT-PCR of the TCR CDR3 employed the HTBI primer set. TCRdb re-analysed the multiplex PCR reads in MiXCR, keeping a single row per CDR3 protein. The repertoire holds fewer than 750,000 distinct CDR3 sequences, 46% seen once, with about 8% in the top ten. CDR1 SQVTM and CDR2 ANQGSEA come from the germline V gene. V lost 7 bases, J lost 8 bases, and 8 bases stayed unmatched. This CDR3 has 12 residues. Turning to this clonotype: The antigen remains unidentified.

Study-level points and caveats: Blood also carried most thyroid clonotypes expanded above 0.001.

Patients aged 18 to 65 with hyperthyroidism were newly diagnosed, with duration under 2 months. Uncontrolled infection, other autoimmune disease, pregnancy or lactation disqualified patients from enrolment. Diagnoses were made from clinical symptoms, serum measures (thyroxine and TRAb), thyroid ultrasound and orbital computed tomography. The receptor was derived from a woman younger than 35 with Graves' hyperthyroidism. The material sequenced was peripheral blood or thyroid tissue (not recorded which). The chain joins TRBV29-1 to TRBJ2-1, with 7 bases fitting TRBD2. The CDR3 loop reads CSAGTNSDEQFF. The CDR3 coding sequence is TGCAGCGCTGGGACTAATTCGGATGAGCAGTTCTTC.